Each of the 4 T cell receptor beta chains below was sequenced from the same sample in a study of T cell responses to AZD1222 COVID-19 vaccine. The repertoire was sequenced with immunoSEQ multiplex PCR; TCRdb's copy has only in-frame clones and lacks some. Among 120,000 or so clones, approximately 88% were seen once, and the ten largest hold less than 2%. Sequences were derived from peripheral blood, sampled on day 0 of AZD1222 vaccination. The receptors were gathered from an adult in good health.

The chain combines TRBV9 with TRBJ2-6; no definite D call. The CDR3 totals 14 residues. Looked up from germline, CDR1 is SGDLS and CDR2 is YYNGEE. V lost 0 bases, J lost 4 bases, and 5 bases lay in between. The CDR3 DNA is TGTGCCAGCAGCGTAGGGTTAGGGGCCAACGTCCTGACTTTC. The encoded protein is CASSVGLGANVLTF.

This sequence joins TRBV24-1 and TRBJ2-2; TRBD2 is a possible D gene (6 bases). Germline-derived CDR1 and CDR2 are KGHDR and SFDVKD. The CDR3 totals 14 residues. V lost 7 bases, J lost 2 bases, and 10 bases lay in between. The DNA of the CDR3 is TGTGCCACCAGAGGGACTTTAAACACCGGGGAGCTGTTTTTT. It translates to CATRGTLNTGELFF.

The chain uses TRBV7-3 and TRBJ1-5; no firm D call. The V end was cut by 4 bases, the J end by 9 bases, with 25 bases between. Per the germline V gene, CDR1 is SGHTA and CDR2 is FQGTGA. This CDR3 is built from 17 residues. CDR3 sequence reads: CASSSLTGILDRGPQHF. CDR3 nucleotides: TGTGCCAGCAGCTCGCTCACCGGGATATTAGATCGGGGGCCCCAGCATTTT. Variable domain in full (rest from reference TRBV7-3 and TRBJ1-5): GAGVSQTPSNKVTEKGKYVELRCDPISGHTALYWYRQSLGQGPEFLIYFQGTGAADDSGLPNDRFFAVRPEGSVSTLKIQRTERGDSAVYLCASSSLTGILDRGPQHFGDGTRLSIL.

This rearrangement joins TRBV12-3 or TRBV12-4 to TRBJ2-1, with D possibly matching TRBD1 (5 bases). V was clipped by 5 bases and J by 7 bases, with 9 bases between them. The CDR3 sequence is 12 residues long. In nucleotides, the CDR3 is TGTGCCAGCAGTCCGCAGGGAAATGAGCAGTTCTTC. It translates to CASSPQGNEQFF.